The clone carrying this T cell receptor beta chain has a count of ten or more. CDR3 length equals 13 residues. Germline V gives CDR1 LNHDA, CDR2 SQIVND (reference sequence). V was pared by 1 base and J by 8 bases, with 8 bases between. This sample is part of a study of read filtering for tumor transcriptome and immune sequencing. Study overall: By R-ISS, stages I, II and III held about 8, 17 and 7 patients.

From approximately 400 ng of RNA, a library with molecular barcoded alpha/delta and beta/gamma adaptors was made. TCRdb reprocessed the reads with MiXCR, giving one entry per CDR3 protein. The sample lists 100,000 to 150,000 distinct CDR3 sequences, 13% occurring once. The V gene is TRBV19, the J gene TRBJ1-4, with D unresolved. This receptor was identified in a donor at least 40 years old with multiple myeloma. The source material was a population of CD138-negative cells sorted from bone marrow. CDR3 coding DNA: TGTGCCAGTAGTATAGCCGGGGTGGAAAAACTGTTTTTT. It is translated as CASSIAGVEKLFF.